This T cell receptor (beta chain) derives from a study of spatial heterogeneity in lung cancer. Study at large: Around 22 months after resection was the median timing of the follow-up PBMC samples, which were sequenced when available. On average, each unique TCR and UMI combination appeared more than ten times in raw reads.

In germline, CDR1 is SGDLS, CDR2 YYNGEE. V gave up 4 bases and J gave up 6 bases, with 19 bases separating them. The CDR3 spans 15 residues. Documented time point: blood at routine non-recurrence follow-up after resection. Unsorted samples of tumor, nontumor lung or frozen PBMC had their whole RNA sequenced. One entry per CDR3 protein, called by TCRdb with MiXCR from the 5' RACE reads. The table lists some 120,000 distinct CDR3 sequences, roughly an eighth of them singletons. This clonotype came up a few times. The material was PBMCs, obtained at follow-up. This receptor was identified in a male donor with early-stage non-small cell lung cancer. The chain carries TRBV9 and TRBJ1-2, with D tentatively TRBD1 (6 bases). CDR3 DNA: TGTGCCAGCAGCCGGAGGGGGACTCTGGCGGATGGCTACACCTTC. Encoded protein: CASSRRGTLADGYTF. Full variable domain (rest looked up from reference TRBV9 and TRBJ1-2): DSGVTQTPKHLITATGQRVTLRCSPRSGDLSVYWYQQSLDQGLQFLIQYYNGEERAKGNILERFSAQQFPDLHSELNLSSLELGDSALYFCASSRRGTLADGYTFGSGTRLTVV.